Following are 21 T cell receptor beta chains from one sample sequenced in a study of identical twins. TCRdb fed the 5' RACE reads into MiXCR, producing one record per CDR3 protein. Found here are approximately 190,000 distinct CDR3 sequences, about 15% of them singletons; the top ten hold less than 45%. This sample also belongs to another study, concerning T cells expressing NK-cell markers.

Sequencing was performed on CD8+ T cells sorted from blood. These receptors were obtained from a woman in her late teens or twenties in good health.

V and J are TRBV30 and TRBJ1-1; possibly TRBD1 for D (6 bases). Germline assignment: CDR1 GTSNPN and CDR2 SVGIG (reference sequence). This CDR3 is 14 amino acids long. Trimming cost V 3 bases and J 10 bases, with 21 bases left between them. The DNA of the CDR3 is TGTGCCTGGAGCGCCCAGGGGAGACAGGCGGCAGCTTTCTTT. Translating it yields CAWSAQGRQAAAFF.

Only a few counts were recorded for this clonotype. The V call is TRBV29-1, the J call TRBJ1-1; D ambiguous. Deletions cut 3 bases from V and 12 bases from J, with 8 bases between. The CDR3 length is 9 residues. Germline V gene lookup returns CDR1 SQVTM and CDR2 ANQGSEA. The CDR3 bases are TGCAGCGTTGATCCAGTATCTTTCTTT. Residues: CSVDPVSFF.

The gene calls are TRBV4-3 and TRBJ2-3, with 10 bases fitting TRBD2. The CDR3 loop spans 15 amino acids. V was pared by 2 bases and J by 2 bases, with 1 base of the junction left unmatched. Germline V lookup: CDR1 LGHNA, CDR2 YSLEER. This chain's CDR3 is CASSQTSGDTDTQYF. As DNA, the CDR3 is TGCGCCAGCAGCCAAACTAGCGGGGACACAGATACGCAGTATTTT.

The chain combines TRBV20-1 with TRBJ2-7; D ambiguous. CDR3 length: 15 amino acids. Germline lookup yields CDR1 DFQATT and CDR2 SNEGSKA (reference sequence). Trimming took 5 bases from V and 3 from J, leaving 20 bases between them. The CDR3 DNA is TGCAGTGCTCCGGATCGCTCCACGGTACACTACGAGCAGTACTTC. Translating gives CSAPDRSTVHYEQYF.

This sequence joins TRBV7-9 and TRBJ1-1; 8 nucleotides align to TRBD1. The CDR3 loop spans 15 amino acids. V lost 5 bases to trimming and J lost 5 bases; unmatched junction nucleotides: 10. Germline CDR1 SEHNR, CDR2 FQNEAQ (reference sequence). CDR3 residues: CASSILTGERTEAFF. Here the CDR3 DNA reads TGTGCCAGCAGCATCCTGACAGGGGAGCGGACTGAAGCTTTCTTT.

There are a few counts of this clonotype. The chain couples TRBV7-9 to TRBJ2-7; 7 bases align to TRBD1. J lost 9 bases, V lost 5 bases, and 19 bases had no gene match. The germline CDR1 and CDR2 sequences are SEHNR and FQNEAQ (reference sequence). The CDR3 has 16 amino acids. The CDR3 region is CASSLGSGTASRMQYF. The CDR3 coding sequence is TGTGCCAGCAGCCTTGGATCCGGGACAGCGTCCCGGATGCAGTACTTC.

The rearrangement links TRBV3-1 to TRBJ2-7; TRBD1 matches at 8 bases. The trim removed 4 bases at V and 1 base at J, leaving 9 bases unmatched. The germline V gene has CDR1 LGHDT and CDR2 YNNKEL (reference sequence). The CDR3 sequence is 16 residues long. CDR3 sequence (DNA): TGTGCCAGCAGCCCATCTCCGGGACAGGCGTCCTACGAGCAGTACTTC. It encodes CASSPSPGQASYEQYF.

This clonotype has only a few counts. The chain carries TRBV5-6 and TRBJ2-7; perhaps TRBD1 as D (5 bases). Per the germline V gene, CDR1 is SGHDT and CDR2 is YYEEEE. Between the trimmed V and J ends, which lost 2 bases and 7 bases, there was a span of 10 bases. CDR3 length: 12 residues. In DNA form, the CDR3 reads TGTGCCAGCAGCTTCAGGGTACGGGAGCAGTACTTC. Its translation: CASSFRVREQYF. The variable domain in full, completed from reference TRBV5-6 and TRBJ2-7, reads DAGVTQSPTHLIKTRGQQVTLRCSPKSGHDTVSWYQQALGQGPQFIFQYYEEEERQRGNFPDRFSGHQFPNYSSELNVNALLLGDSALYLCASSFRVREQYFGPGTRLTVT.

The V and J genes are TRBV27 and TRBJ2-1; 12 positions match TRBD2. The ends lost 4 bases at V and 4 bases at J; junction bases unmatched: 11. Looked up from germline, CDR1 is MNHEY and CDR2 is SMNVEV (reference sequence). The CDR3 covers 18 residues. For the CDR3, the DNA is TGTGCCAGCAGTTCCCTAGGGTCTAGCGGGGGGGGATACAATGAGCAGTTCTTC. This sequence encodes CASSSLGSSGGGYNEQFF.

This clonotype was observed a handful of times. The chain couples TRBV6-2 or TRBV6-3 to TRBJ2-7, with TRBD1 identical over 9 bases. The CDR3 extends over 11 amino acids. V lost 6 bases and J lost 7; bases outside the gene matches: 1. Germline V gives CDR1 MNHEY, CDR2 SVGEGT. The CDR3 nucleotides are TGTGCCAGCAGGGACAGGGGAGAGCAGTACTTC. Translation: CASRDRGEQYF.

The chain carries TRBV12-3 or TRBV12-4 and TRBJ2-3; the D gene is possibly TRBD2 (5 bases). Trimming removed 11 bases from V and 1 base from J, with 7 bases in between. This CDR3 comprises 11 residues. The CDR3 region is CAGGGTDTQYF. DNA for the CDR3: TGTGCCGGAGGAGGCACAGATACGCAGTATTTT.

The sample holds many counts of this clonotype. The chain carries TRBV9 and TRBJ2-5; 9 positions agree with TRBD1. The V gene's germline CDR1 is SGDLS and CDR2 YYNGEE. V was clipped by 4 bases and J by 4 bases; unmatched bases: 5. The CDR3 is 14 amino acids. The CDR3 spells CASSSGQGRETQYF. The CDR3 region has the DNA TGTGCCAGCAGCTCCGGACAGGGGAGAGAGACCCAGTACTTC. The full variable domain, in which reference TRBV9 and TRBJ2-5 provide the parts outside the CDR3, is DSGVTQTPKHLITATGQRVTLRCSPRSGDLSVYWYQQSLDQGLQFLIQYYNGEERAKGNILERFSAQQFPDLHSELNLSSLELGDSALYFCASSSGQGRETQYFGPGTRLLVL.

CDR3 loop: CASSVLEGANYGYTF. The CDR3, as DNA: TGTGCCAGCAGTGTATTGGAGGGGGCGAACTATGGCTACACCTTC. The rearrangement uses TRBV9 and TRBJ1-2; 7 bases are shared with TRBD1. CDR3 size: 15 residues. Germline loops: CDR1 SGDLS, CDR2 YYNGEE. The junction had 9 bases not matched to a gene; V was cut back by 5 bases and J by 2 bases.

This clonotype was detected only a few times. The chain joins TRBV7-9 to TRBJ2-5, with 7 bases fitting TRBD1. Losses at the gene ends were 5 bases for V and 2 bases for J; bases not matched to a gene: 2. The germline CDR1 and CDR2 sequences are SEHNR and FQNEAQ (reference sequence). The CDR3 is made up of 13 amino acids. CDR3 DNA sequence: TGTGCCAGCAGCAAGACAGGGCAAGAGACCCAGTACTTC. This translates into CASSKTGQETQYF.

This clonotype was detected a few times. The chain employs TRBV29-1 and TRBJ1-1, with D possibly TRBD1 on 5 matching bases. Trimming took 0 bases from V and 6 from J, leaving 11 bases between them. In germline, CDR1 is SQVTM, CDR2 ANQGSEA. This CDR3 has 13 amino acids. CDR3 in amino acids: CSVEDGTRPEAFF. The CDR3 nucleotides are TGCAGCGTTGAAGACGGGACCCGTCCTGAAGCTTTCTTT. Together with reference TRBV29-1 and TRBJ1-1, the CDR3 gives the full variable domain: SAVISQKPSRDICQRGTSLTIQCQVDSQVTMMFWYRQQPGQSLTLIATANQGSEATYESGFVIDKFPISRPNLTFSTLTVSNMSPEDSSIYLCSVEDGTRPEAFFGQGTRLTVV.

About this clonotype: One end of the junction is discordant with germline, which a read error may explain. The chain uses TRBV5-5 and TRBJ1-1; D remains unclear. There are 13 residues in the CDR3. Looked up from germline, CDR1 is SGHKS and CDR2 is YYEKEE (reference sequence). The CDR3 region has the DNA TGTGCCATCAGCCCCGGACGCCCCACTGAAGCTTTCTTT. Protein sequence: CAISPGRPTEAFF.

The CDR3 region is CAWGESGNTIYF. Written as DNA, the CDR3 is TGTGCCTGGGGGGAATCTGGAAACACCATATATTTT. V usage is TRBV30 and J usage is TRBJ1-3; D not certain. Germline assignment: CDR1 GTSNPN and CDR2 SVGIG (reference sequence). V gave up 5 bases and J gave up 1 base, with 6 bases separating them. The CDR3 runs to 12 residues.

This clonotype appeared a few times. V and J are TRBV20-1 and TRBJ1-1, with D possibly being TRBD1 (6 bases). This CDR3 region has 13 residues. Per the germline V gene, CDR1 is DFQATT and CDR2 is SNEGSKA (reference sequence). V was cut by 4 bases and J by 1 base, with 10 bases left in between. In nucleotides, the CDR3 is TGCAGTGCTATGGGACATACGAACACTGAAGCTTTCTTT. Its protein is CSAMGHTNTEAFF.

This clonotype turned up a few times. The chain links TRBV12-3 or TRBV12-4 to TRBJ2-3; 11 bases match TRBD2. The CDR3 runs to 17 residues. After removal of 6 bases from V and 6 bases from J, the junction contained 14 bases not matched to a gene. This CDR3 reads CASRPTLAGGQKDTQYF. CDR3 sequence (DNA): TGTGCCAGCAGGCCAACCTTAGCGGGAGGGCAAAAGGATACGCAGTATTTT.

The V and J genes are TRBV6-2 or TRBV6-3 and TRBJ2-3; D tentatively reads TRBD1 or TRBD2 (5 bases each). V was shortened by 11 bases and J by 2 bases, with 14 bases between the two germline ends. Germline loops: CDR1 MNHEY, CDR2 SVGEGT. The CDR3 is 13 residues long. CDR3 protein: CAGRDGYTDTQYF. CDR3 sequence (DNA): TGTGCCGGCCGGGACGGATACACAGATACGCAGTATTTT.

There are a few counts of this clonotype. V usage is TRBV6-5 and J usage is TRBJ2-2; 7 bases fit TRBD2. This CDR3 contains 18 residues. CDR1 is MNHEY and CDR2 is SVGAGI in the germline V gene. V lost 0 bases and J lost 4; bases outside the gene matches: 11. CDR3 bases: TGTGCCAGCAGTTACTCGCGGCTAGCGGCCTGGAGCACCGGGGAGCTGTTTTTT. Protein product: CASSYSRLAAWSTGELFF.